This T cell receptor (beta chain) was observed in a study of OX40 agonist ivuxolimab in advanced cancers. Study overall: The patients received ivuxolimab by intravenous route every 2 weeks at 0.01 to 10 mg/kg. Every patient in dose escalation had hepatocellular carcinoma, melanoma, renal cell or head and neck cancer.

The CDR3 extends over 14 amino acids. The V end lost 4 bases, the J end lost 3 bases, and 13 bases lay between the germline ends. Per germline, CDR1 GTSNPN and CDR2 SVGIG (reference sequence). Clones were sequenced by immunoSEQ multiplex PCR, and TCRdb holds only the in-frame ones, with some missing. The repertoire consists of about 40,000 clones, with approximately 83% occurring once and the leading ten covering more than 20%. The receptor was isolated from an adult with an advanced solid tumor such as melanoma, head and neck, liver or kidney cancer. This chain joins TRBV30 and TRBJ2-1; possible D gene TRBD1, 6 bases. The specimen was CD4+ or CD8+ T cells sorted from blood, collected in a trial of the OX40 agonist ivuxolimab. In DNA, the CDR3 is TGTGCCTGGAACCGGGACAACGACTACAATGAGCAGTTCTTC. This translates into CAWNRDNDYNEQFF.